The rows below give T cell receptor beta chains drawn from one sample of a study of T-cell reconstitution after alpha-beta-depleted transplantation in children. TCRdb reprocessed the PCR reads via MiXCR and lists one record per CDR3 protein. The sample includes 490,000 or so distinct CDR3 sequences, about 10% of them seen just once. Sample: PBMCs, taken before TCRalphabeta/CD19-depleted stem cell transplant. Every receptor here comes from a child aged 2-9 years with inherited bone marrow failure, due to receive a stem cell transplant. Both conserved end residues are trimmed from each CDR3. Fields, in order: CDR3 protein, V gene.

CDR3 protein: ASALARGYTQY
V gene: TRBV6-1

CDR3 protein: SVEKWMNEQF
V gene: TRBV29-1

CDR3 protein: ASSFREGTREQY
V gene: TRBV12-3/TRBV12-4

CDR3 protein: SAPKAGIFEQF
V gene: TRBV20-1

CDR3 protein: SVPHSRGYT
V gene: TRBV29-1

CDR3 protein: ASKGGLGSPLH
V gene: TRBV6-1

CDR3 protein: ASSLHSSSYEQY
V gene: TRBV7-2

CDR3 protein: ASSQDVVGNTEAF
V gene: TRBV4-3

CDR3 protein: ASSQVGLAGGAPHEQY
V gene: TRBV4-1

CDR3 protein: ASNLDGDTEAF
V gene: TRBV6-6

CDR3 protein: ASSVGGRSEAF
V gene: TRBV9

CDR3 protein: ASSQARGTFYEQY
V gene: TRBV4-3

CDR3 protein: ASSVGRTMNTEAF
V gene: TRBV5-1

CDR3 protein: ASSLVTSGRAETQY
V gene: TRBV7-9

CDR3 protein: ASSSRFGTSVKETQY
V gene: TRBV6-5

CDR3 protein: ASSPGSLGF
V gene: TRBV12-3/TRBV12-4

CDR3 protein: ASSQDPGPSYEQY
V gene: TRBV4-3

CDR3 protein: ASRPQASGYNEQF
V gene: TRBV6-1

CDR3 protein: ATSDRTSGRDTQY
V gene: TRBV24-1

CDR3 protein: ASRETGGNSPLH
V gene: TRBV12-3/TRBV12-4

CDR3 protein: ASSFRDRGRQPQH
V gene: TRBV12-3/TRBV12-4

CDR3 protein: ASSLPQGALDEQY
V gene: TRBV12-3/TRBV12-4

CDR3 protein: ASSQGWGANYGYT
V gene: TRBV4-3

CDR3 protein: ASSVAGTGALETQY
V gene: TRBV18